The clone carrying this T cell receptor (beta chain) showed up just a few times. Its antigen remains unidentified. The sample originates from a study of cytomegalovirus exposure and HLA in healthy donors. Points from the study as a whole: Subsequent analysis of the approximately 110 validation repertoires found a tendency for first-cohort TCR clusters to co-occur.

Libraries were prepared by immunoSEQ multiplex PCR; TCRdb keeps only in-frame clonotypes and omits some of them. The sample records about 260,000 clones, about 92% being singletons. Trimming at V came to 5 bases and at J to 3 bases, leaving 5 bases not matched to a gene. CDR1 and CDR2 (germline): MNHEY, SMNVEV (reference sequence). The CDR3 runs 15 residues. The chain joins TRBV27 to TRBJ1-5, with 9 bases fitting TRBD1. What was sequenced was PBMCs. This receptor was taken from a woman between 25 and 40 years old in good health and CMV-seronegative. The CDR3 is CASSRGQGINQPQHF. DNA for the CDR3: TGTGCCAGCAGTAGGGGACAGGGCATCAATCAGCCCCAGCATTTT.